These T cell receptor beta chains were read from a single sample in a study of early T cells in non-severe SARS-CoV-2 infection. One entry per CDR3 protein results from TCRdb running MiXCR on the 5' RACE reads. The sample shows some 70,000 distinct CDR3 sequences, about 10% of them seen only once. Material: whole blood. The receptors derive from an adult who was a healthcare worker with PCR-confirmed SARS-CoV-2 infection or an uninfected control (not recorded which). Each CDR3 is given without its conserved first and last residue. A D gene is named only where the DNA matches it firmly. Size values are once, few and many counts, or a class for expanded clones, and some rows have none.

V gene	clone size	J gene	D gene	CDR3 protein
TRBV11-3	many	TRBJ2-3	TRBD2	ASSRTSGAWSTDTQY
TRBV6-2/TRBV6-3	.	TRBJ1-1	.	ASSYGRGTEAF
TRBV7-9	.	TRBJ2-5	.	ASTPGTKTEETQY
TRBV12-5	many	TRBJ2-1	TRBD1	ASGPHRGNEQF
TRBV7-2	.	TRBJ2-2	TRBD2	ASSLGLNGRETGELF
TRBV4-2	many	TRBJ2-7	TRBD2	ASSQELSGGTYEQY
TRBV2	many	TRBJ1-1	TRBD1	ASEQGTEAF
TRBV9	many	TRBJ2-5	.	ASSGRQPQETQY
TRBV5-4	few	TRBJ2-1	TRBD2	ASSLGTRGRADEQF
TRBV6-1	many	TRBJ2-1	TRBD2	ASAFIGLAGGNNEQF
TRBV18	few	TRBJ1-3	.	ASSLPRPAGNTIY
TRBV10-1	many	TRBJ2-6	.	ASSDTVGRSGANVLT
TRBV14	many	TRBJ2-1	TRBD2	ASSQGLAGVRDEQF
TRBV29-1	.	TRBJ2-7	.	SVKMTGEGEQY
TRBV29-1	few	TRBJ2-7	.	SATQGSSSYEQY
TRBV29-1	few	TRBJ1-2	TRBD1	SVDRGYGYT
TRBV5-1	.	TRBJ1-1	.	ASSLRQSNTEAF
TRBV4-3	few	TRBJ2-7	TRBD2	ASSQDPLAGAYEQY
TRBV3-1	many	TRBJ2-1	TRBD1	ASSQTPGQGDNEQF
TRBV29-1	.	TRBJ2-3	TRBD2	SVERGRADTQY
TRBV7-9	many	TRBJ2-2	.	ASSLARDGELF
TRBV15	.	TRBJ2-1	TRBD1	ATRTTGDYNEQF
TRBV7-2	many	TRBJ2-7	TRBD1	ASSSAGTADYEQY
TRBV20-1	.	TRBJ2-7	TRBD1	SAGGGRDRGSYEQY
TRBV24-1	many	TRBJ1-5	.	ATSDSAGVWNQPQH
TRBV7-9	few	TRBJ1-3	.	ASSHSRNTIY
TRBV6-6	many	TRBJ1-2	TRBD1	ASSERDRSNYGYT
TRBV10-3	.	TRBJ1-4	.	AISAGRTGEKLF
TRBV11-2	many	TRBJ2-1	.	ASSLAIAVSYNEQF
TRBV29-1	many	TRBJ2-7	TRBD2	SVEDWASGSREQY
TRBV18	few	TRBJ1-2	.	ASSPQIQSVYGYT
TRBV20-1	.	TRBJ2-5	TRBD2	SAANSGGASWETQY
TRBV20-1	many	TRBJ2-1	.	SATSTSSYNEQF
TRBV12-3/TRBV12-4	.	TRBJ2-2	TRBD1	ASSRAGTGRTGELF
TRBV2	.	TRBJ1-2	TRBD1	ASSEMAGGDYGYT
TRBV7-2	few	TRBJ1-5	.	ASSFSDGSNQPQH
TRBV21-1	.	TRBJ2-1	.	ASSMENEQF